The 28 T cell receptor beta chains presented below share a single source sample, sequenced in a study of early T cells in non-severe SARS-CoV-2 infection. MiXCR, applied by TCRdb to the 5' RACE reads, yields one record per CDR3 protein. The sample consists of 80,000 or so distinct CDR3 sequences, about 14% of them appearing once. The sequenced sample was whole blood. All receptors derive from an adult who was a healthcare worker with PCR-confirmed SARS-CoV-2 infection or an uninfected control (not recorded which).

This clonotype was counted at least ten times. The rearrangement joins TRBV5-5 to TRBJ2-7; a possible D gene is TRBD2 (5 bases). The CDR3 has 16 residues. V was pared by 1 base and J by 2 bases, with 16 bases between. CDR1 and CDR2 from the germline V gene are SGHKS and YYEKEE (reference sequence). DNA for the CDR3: TGTGCCAGCAGCTTGTCGCGGACTGATTTTACCTACGAGCAGTACTTC. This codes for CASSLSRTDFTYEQYF.

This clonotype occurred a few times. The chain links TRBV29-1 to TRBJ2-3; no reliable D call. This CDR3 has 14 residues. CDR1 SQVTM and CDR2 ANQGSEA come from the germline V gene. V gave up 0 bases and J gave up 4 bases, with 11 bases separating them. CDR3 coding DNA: TGCAGCGTTGAAGATTTGCTATTGTCAGATACGCAGTATTTT. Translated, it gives CSVEDLLLSDTQYF.

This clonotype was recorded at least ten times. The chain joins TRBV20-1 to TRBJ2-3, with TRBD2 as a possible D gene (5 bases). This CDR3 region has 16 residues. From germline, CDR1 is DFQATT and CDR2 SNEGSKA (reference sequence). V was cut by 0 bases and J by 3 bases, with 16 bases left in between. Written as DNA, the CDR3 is TGCAGTGCTAGAGATCTTGGCGGGCGACGAACAGATACGCAGTATTTT. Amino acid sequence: CSARDLGGRRTDTQYF.

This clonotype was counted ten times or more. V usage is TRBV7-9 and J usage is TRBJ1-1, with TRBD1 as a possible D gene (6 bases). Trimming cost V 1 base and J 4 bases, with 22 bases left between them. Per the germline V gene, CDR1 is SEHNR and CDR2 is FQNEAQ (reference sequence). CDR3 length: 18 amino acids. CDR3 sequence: CASSLGGHAVRTGTEAFF. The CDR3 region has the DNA TGTGCCAGCAGCTTAGGGGGACACGCTGTAAGAACCGGCACTGAAGCTTTCTTT.

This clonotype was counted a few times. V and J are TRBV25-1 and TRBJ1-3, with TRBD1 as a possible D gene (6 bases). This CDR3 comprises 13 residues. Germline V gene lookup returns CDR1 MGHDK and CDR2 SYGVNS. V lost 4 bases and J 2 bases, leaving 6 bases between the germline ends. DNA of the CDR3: TGTGCCAGCAGTGGGACAGCTGGAAACACCATATATTTT. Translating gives CASSGTAGNTIYF. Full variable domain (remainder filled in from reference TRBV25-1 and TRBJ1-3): EADIYQTPRYLVIGTGKKITLECSQTMGHDKMYWYQQDPGMELHLIHYSYGVNSTEKGDLSSESTVSRIRTEHFPLTLESARPSHTSQYLCASSGTAGNTIYFGEGSWLTVV.

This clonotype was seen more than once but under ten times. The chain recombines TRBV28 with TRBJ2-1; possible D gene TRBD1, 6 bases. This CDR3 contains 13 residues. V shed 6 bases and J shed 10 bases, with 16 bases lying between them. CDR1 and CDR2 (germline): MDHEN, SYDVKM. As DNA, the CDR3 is TGTGCCAGCAGCCAGCCCCAAGACAGGGAGCAGTTCTTC. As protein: CASSQPQDREQFF.

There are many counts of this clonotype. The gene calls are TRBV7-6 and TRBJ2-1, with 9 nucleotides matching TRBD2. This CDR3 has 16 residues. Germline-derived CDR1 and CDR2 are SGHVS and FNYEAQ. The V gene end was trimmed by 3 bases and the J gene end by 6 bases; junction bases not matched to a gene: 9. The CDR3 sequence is CASSFSTSGRANEQFF. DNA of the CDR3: TGTGCCAGCAGCTTCTCGACTAGCGGAAGGGCCAATGAGCAGTTCTTC.

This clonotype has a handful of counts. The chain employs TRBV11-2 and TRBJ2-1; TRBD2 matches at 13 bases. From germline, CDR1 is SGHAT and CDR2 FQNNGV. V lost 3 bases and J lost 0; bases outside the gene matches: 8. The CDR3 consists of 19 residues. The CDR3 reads CASSFETSGGYPSYNEQFF. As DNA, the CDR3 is TGTGCCAGCAGCTTCGAGACTAGCGGGGGGTATCCCTCCTACAATGAGCAGTTCTTC. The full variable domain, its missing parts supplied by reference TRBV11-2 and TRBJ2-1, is EAGVAQSPRYKIIEKRQSVAFWCNPISGHATLYWYQQILGQGPKLLIQFQNNGVVDDSQLPKDRFSAERLKGVDSTLKIQPAKLEDSAVYLCASSFETSGGYPSYNEQFFGPGTRLTVL.

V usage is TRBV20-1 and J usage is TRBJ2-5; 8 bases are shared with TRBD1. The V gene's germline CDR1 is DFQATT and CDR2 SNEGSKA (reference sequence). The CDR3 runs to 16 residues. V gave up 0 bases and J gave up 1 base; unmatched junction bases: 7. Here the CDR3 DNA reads TGCAGTGCTAGAGACCCGGGACAGGCGTTCCAAGAGACCCAGTACTTC. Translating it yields CSARDPGQAFQETQYF.

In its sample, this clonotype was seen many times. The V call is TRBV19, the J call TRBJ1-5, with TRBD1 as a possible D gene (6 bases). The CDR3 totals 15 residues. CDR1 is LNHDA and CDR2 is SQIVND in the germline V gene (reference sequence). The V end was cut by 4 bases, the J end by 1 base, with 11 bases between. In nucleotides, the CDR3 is TGTGCCAGTAGTAGTTGGGGGGCGAGCAATCAGCCCCAGCATTTT. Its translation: CASSSWGASNQPQHF.

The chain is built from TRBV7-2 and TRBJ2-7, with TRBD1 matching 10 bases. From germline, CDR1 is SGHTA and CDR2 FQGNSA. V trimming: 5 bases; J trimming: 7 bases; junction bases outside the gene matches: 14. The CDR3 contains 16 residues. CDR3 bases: TGTGCCAGCAGCCCCTGGGGGGGCCAGGGACAGGGGGAGCAGTACTTC. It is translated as CASSPWGGQGQGEQYF.

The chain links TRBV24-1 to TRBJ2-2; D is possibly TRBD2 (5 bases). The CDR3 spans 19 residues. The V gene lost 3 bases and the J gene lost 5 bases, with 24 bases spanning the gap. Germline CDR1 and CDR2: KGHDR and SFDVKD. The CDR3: CATSDNLDGNRMPTGELFF. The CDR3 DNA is TGTGCCACCAGTGATAACCTCGACGGGAATCGGATGCCAACCGGGGAGCTGTTTTTT.

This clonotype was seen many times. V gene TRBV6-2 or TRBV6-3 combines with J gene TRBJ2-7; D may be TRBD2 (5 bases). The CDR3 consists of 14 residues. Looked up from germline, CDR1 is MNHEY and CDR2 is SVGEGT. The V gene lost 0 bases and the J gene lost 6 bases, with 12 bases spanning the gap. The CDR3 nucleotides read TGTGCCAGCAGTTACTCGAGCCTAGCTGGCGAGCAGTACTTC. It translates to CASSYSSLAGEQYF.

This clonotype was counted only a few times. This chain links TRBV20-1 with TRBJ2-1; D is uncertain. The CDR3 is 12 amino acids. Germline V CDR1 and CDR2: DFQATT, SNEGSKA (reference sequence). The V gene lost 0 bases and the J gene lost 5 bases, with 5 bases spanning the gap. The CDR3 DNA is TGCAGTGCTAGAGACATTAACAATGAGCAGTTCTTC. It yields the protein CSARDINNEQFF.

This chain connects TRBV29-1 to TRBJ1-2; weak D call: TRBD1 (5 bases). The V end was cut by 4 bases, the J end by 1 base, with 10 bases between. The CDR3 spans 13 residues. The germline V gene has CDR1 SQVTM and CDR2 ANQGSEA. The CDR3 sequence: CSVALGRNYGYTF. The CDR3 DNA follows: TGCAGCGTTGCGTTGGGGCGTAACTATGGCTACACCTTC.

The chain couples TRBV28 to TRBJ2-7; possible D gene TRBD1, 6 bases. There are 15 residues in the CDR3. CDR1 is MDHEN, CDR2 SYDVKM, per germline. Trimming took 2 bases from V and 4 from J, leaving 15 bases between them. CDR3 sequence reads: CASSLIDRQGYEQYF. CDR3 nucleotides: TGTGCCAGCAGTTTAATTGACCGCCAGGGGTACGAGCAGTACTTC.

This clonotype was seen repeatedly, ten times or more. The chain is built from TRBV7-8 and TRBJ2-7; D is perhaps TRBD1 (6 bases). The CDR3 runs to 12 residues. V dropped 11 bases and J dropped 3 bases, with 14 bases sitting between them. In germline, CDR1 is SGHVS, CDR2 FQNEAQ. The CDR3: CAQGKIGYEQYF. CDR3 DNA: TGTGCCCAGGGGAAGATTGGCTACGAGCAGTACTTC.

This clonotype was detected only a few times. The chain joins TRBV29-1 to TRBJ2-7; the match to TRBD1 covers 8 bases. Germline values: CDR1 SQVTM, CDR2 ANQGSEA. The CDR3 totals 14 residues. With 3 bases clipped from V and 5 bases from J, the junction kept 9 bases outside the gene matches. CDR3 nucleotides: TGCAGCGTTGACCCTGGACAGGGAATGAACGAGCAGTACTTC. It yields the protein CSVDPGQGMNEQYF.

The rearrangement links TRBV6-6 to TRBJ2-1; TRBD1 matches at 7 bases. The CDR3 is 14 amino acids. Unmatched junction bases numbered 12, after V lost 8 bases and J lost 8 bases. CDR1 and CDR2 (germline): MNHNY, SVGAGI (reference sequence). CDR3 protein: CASETGQPWDEQFF. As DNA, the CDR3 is TGTGCCAGCGAAACGGGACAGCCCTGGGATGAGCAGTTCTTC.

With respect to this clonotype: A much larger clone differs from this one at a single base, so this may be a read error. The CDR3 region has the DNA TGTGCCAACAGCTTAGACTTCGTGTTATGGACAGGGTCACCCTACGAGCAGTACTTC. Encoded protein: CANSLDFVLWTGSPYEQYF. This chain links TRBV7-8 with TRBJ2-7; 8 bases match TRBD1. Germline V gene lookup returns CDR1 SGHVS and CDR2 FQNEAQ. This CDR3 region has 19 residues.

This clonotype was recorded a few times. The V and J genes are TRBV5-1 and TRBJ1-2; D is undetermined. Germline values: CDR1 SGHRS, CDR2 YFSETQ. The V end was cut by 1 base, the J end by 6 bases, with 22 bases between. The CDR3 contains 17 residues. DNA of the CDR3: TGCGCCAGCAGCTTGTTATCGGCCGGGAACACGTTCGATGGCTACACCTTC. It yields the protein CASSLLSAGNTFDGYTF.

For the CDR3, the DNA is TGTGCCAGCAGGGCCTTCGCCAAAAACATTCAGTACTTC. Residues: CASRAFAKNIQYF. The rearrangement uses TRBV12-3 or TRBV12-4 and TRBJ2-4; D not resolved. The germline V and J ends were trimmed by 6 bases and 1 base, with 7 bases remaining between them. The CDR3 loop spans 13 amino acids.

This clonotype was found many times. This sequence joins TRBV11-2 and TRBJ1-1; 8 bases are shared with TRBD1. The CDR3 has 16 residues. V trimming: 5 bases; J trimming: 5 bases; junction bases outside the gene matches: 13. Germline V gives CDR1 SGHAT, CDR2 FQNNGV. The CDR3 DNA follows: TGTGCCAGCAGCCCAGACGGACAGGGCTTGTGGACTGAAGCTTTCTTT. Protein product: CASSPDGQGLWTEAFF.

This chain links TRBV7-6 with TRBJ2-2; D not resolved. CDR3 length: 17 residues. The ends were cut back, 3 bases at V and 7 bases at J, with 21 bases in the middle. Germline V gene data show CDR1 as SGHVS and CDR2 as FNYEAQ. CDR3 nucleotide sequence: TGTGCCAGCAGCTTTCGGAAGGGCCCCTTCCTGGGCGGGGAGCTGTTTTTT. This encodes CASSFRKGPFLGGELFF.

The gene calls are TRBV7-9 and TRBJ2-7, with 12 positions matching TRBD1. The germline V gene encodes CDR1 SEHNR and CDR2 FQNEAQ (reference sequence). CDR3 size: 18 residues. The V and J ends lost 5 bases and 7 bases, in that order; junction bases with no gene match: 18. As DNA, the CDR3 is TGTGCCAGCAGCCCCCTATCCGGGACAGGGGGCGCAGGGCGGGAGCAGTACTTC. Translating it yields CASSPLSGTGGAGREQYF.

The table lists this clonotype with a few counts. The CDR3 DNA sequence: TGTGCCAGCAGCTTATGGGGCGCGAGTAGCTACGAGCAGTACTTC. Protein sequence: CASSLWGASSYEQYF. The J gene is TRBJ2-7, the V gene TRBV7-8; tentatively, D is TRBD1 (5 bases). The germline V gene encodes CDR1 SGHVS and CDR2 FQNEAQ. V was shortened by 2 bases and J by 3 bases, with 14 bases between the two germline ends. The CDR3 is 15 residues long.

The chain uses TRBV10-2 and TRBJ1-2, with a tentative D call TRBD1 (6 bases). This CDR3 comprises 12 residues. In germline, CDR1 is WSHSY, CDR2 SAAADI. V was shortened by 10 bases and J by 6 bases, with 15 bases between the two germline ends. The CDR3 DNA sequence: TGCGCCACCAGGTTCCGGGACAATGGCTACACCTTC. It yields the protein CATRFRDNGYTF.

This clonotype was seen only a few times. DNA for the CDR3: TGTGCCAGCAGCCGAAAGGCAGGTCCCTACACTGAAGCTTTCTTT. It yields the protein CASSRKAGPYTEAFF. The chain recombines TRBV7-3 with TRBJ1-1; D is undetermined. This CDR3 has 15 amino acids. Trimming left V 5 bases short and J 3 bases short, with 16 bases between. CDR1 and CDR2 (germline): SGHTA, FQGTGA.